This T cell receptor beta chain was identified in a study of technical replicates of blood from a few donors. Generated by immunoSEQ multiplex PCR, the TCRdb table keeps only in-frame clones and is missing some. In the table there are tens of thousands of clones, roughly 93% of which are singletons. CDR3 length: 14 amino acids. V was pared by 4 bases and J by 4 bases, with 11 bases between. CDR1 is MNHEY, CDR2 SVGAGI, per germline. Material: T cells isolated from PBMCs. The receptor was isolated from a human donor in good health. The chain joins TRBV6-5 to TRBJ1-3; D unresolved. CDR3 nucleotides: TGTGCCAGCAGTTTAAGCAGGTCGGGAAACACCATATATTTT. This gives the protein CASSLSRSGNTIYF.